Here is one TCR beta chain with its context. The naive CD8 fraction comprised CD45RO-negative cells positively selected for CCR7 and excluded terminally differentiated effector memory CD45RA+ cells. Clones were sequenced by immunoSEQ multiplex PCR, and TCRdb holds only the in-frame ones, with some missing. The data contain under 2,000,000 clones, less than 95% of them seen just once; the ten biggest clones take up around 1.2%. Germline values: CDR1 ENHRY, CDR2 SYGVKD. V lost 0 bases, J lost 2 bases, and 8 bases lay in between. CDR3 length equals 14 residues. This sample is part of a study of shared clonotypes between healthy human individuals.

Specimen: naive CD8+ T cells sorted from blood. The chain joins TRBV10-3 to TRBJ2-7; D is perhaps TRBD2 (5 bases). The clonotype comes from a man between 18 and 29 years old in good health. This CDR3 reads CAISESGETYEQYF. Here the CDR3 DNA reads TGTGCCATCAGTGAGTCGGGAGAAACCTACGAGCAGTACTTC.